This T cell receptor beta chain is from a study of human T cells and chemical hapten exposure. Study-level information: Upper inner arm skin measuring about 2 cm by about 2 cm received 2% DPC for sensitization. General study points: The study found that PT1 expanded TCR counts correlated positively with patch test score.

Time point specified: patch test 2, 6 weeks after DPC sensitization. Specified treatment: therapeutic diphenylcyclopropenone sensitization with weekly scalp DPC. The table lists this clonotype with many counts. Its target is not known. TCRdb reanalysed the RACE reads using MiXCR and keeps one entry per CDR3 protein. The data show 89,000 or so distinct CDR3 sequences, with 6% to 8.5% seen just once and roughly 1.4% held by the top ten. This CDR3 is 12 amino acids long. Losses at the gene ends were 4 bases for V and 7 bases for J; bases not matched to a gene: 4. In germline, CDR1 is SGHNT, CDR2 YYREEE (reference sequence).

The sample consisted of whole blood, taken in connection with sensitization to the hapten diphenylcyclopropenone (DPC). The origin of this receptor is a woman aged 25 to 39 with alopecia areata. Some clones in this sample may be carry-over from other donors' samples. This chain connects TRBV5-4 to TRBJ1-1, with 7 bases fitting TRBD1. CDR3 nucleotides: TGTGCCAGCAGCCCAGGGGGTATTGAAGCTTTCTTT. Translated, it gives CASSPGGIEAFF.